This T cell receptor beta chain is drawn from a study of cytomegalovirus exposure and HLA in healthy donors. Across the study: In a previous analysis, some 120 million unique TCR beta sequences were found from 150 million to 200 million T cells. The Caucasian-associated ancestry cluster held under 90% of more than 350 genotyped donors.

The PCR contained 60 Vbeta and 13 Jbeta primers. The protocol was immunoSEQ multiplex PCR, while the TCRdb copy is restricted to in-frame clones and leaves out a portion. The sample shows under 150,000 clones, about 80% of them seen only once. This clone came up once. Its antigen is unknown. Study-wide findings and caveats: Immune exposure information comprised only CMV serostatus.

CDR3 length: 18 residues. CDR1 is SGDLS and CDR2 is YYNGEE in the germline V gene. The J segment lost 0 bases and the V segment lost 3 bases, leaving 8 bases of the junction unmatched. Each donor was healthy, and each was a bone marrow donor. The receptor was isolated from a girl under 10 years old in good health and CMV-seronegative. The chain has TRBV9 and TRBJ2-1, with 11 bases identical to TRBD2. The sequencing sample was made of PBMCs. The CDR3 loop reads CASSDSGGAVSSYNEQFF. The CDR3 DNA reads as TGTGCCAGCAGCGATAGCGGGGGGGCTGTCAGCTCCTACAATGAGCAGTTCTTC.